This T cell receptor beta chain was obtained from a study of blood T cell repertoires in COVID-19. Assay: immunoSEQ multiplex PCR; the TCRdb copy retains only in-frame clones and omits some. The sample lists 72,000 or so clones, approximately 89% seen once, with approximately 14% in the top ten. Specimen: peripheral blood. The sequence derives from a woman aged 55-70 years with acute or convalescent COVID-19.

CDR3 bases: TGTGCCAGCAGCTTAGTCGGGGACAGGGTTCTTAACTATGGCTACACCTTC. Protein product: CASSLVGDRVLNYGYTF. The chain links TRBV7-9 to TRBJ1-2, with TRBD1 matching 9 bases. This CDR3 comprises 17 residues. After removal of 1 base from V and 1 base from J, the junction contained 7 bases not matched to a gene. Germline V gives CDR1 SEHNR, CDR2 FQNEAQ (reference sequence).